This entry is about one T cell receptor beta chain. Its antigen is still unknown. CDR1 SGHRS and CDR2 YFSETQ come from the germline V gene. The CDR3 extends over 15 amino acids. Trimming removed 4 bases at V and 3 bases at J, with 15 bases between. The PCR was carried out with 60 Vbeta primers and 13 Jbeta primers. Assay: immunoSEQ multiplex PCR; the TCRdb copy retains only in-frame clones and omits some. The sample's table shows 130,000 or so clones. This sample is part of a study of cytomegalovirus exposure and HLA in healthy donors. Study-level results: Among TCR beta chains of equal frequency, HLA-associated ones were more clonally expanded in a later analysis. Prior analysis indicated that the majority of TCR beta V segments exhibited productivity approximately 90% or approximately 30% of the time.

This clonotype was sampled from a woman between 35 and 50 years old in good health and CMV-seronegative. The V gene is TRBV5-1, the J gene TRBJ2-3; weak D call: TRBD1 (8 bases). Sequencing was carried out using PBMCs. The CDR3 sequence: CASSLTGGVTDTQYF. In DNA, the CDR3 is TGCGCCAGCAGCCTCACAGGGGGGGTAACAGATACGCAGTATTTT.